Below, 8 T cell receptor beta chains from the same sample are listed, as sequenced in a study of regulatory T cells in long-lasting Graves disease. Indicated time point: newly diagnosed GD, antithyroid drugs for less than 3 months. Extracted RNA from PBMCs served as the source of the TCR library. For TCR beta, libraries came from iRepertoire HTBI primers and Arm-PCR of CDR3 regions. From the multiplex PCR reads, TCRdb called clonotypes with MiXCR, one entry per CDR3 protein. Here the sample spans some 370,000 distinct CDR3 sequences, 12% being singletons. The same data also contributed to another study, on T cells in Graves' hyperthyroidism and ophthalmopathy.

Sample: peripheral blood mononuclear cells (PBMCs), taken at new diagnosis, from a patient treated with antithyroid drugs. The receptors derive from a woman younger than 35 with Graves disease.

Ten or more counts support this clonotype. The V and J genes are TRBV20-1 and TRBJ1-1, with TRBD1 matching over 7 bases. Germline V gives CDR1 DFQATT, CDR2 SNEGSKA (reference sequence). Trimming cost V 6 bases and J 0 bases; bases outside gene matches: 7. CDR3 length: 14 residues. In DNA form, the CDR3 reads TGCAGTGCAACCCGACAGGGACTGAACACTGAAGCTTTCTTT. Translation gives CSATRQGLNTEAFF.

This clonotype showed up just a few times. CDR3 protein: CASSPGITGIGNQPQHF. DNA of the CDR3: TGTGCCAGCAGCCCAGGGATTACAGGGATAGGCAATCAGCCCCAGCATTTT. The chain has TRBV7-9 and TRBJ1-5; tentatively, D is TRBD1 (6 bases). The V end lost 5 bases, the J end lost 2 bases, and 19 bases lay between the germline ends. The V gene's germline CDR1 is SEHNR and CDR2 FQNEAQ (reference sequence). The CDR3 runs 17 residues. The full variable domain, rest sourced from reference TRBV7-9 and TRBJ1-5, is DTGVSQNPRHKITKRGQNVTFRCDPISEHNRLYWYRQTLGQGPEFLTYFQNEAQLEKSRLLSDRFSAERPKGSFSTLEIQRTEQGDSAMYLCASSPGITGIGNQPQHFGDGTRLSIL.

With respect to this clonotype: A much bigger clone sits one base away, suggesting this may be a read error. J is TRBJ1-2 and V is TRBV20-1; TRBD1 matches at 7 bases. There are 14 residues in the CDR3. In germline, CDR1 is DFQATT, CDR2 SNEGSKA (reference sequence). With V trimmed by 7 bases and J by 2 bases, 10 bases remained unmatched. The CDR3 DNA is TGCAGTGTTCGCGCTCCGGGACAGAACTATGGCTACACCTTC. As protein: CSVRAPGQNYGYTF.

This clonotype was detected many times. This chain joins TRBV9 and TRBJ2-3; D gene ambiguous. V was cut by 3 bases and J by 7 bases, with 27 bases left in between. The CDR3 covers 18 residues. CDR1 is SGDLS, CDR2 YYNGEE, per germline. CDR3 amino acids: CASSDRKGGRSTLNTQYF. In DNA form, the CDR3 reads TGTGCCAGCAGCGACCGGAAAGGTGGACGGTCGACCTTGAATACGCAGTATTTT.

At least ten counts were recorded for this clonotype. The chain links TRBV7-2 to TRBJ1-2; possibly TRBD1 for D (5 bases). Trimming pared 2 bases from V and 4 bases from J, leaving 14 bases between. This CDR3 has 15 residues. Germline CDR1 is SGHTA and CDR2 is FQGNSA. CDR3 region: CASSLSGARGYGYTF. CDR3 sequence (DNA): TGTGCCAGCAGCTTAAGCGGGGCTAGGGGCTATGGCTACACCTTC.

This clonotype was detected ten times or more. CDR3 DNA sequence: TGTGCCAGCAATGAACCTGAGGGGGCAGGCACTGAAGCTTTCTTT. It codes for CASNEPEGAGTEAFF. J is TRBJ1-1 and V is TRBV12-3 or TRBV12-4, with TRBD1 identical over 7 bases. The CDR3 consists of 15 residues. V gave up 7 bases and J gave up 4 bases; unmatched junction bases: 12.

A remark on this clonotype: A much larger clone differs from this one at a single base, so this may be a read error. The V and J genes are TRBV7-9 and TRBJ2-7; no reliable D call. V was pared by 4 bases and J by 6 bases, with 7 bases between. The germline V gene encodes CDR1 SEHNR and CDR2 FQNEAQ (reference sequence). This CDR3 region has 11 residues. This chain's CDR3 is CASSSTGEQYV. DNA for the CDR3: TGTGCCAGCAGCTCGACGGGCGAGCAGTACGTC.

In its sample, this clonotype was seen many times. The chain uses TRBV6-2 or TRBV6-3 and TRBJ2-4; 12 bases line up with TRBD1. Germline V gene sequence: CDR1 MNHEY, CDR2 SVGEGT. This CDR3 has 17 residues. Losses at the gene ends were 6 bases for V and 3 bases for J; bases not matched to a gene: 9. The CDR3 coding sequence is TGTGCCAGCAGACCCGGGACAGGGGGCTTTCACAAAAACATTCAGTACTTC. As protein: CASRPGTGGFHKNIQYF.